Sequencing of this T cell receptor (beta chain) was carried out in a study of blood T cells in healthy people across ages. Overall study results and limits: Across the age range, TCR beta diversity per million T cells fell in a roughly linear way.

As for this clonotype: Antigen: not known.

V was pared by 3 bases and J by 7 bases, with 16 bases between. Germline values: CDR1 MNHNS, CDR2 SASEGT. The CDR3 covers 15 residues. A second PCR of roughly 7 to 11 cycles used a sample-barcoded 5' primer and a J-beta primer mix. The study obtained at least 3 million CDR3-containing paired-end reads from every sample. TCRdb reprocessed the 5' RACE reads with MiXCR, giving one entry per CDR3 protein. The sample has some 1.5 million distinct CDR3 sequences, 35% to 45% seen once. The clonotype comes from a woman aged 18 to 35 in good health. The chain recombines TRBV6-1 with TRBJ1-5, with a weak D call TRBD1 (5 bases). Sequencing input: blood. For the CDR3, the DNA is TGTGCCAGCAGTGAGGTGACGGGGCTCTCCCAGCCCCAGCATTTT. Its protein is CASSEVTGLSQPQHF.